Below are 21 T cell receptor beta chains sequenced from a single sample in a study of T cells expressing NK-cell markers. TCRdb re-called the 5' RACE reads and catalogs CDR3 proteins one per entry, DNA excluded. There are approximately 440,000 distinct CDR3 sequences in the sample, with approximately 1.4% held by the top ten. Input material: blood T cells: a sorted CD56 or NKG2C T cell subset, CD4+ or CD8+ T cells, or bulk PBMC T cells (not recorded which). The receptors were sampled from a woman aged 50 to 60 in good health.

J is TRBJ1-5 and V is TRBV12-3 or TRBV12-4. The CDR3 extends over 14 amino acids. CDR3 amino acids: CASSFSHSNQPQHF.

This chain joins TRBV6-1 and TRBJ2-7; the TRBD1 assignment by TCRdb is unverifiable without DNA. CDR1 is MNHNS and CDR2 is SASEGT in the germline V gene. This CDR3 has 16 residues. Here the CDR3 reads CASLGLSGIKGYEQYF.

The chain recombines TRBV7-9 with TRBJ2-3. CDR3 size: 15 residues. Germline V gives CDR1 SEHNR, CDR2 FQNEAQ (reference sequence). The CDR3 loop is CASSLAVGPTDTQYF.

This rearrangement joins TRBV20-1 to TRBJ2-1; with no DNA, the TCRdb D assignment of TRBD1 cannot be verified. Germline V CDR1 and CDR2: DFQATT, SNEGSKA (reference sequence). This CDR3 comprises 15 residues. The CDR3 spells CSARAAGQVGQQQFF.

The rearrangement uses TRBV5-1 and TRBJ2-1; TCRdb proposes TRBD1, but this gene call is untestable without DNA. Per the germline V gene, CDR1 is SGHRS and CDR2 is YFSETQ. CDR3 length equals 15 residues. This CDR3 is CASSIADRGIDEQFF.

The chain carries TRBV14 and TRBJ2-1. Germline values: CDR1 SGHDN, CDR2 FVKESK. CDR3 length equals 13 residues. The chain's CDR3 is CASSQELYSLQFF.

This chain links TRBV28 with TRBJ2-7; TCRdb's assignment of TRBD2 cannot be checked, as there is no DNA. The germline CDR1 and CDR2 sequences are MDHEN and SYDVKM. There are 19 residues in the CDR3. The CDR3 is CASSSGRLWTSGIYYEQYF.

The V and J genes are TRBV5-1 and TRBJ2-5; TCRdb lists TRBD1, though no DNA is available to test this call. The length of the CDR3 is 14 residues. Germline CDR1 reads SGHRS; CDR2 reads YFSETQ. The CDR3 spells CASSLGDSQETQYF.

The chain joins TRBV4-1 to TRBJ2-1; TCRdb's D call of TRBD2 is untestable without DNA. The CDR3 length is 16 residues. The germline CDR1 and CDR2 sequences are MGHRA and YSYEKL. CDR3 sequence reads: CASSQGLDLAYNEQFF.

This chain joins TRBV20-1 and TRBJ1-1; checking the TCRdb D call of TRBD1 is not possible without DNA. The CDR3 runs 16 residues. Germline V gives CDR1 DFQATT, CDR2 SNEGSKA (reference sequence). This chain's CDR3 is CSAPGQGVGLGTEAFF.

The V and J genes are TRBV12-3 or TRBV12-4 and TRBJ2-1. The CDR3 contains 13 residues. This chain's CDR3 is CASSLVRDDHQFF.

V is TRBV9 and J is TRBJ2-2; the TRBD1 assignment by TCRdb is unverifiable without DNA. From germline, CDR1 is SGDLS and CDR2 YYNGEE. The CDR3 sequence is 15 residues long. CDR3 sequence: CASSVGDSHTGELFF.

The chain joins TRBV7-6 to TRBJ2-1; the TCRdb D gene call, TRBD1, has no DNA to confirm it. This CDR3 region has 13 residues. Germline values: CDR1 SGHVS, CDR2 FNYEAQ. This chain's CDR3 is CASSARQGNEQFF. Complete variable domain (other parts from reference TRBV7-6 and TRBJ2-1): GAGVSQSPRYKVTKRGQDVALRCDPISGHVSLYWYRQALGQGPEFLTYFNYEAQQDKSGLPNDRFSAERPEGSISTLTIQRTEQRDSAMYRCASSARQGNEQFFGPGTRLTVL.

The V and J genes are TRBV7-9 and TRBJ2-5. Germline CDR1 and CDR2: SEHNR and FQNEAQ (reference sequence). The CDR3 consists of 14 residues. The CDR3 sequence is CASSLGGYQETQYF.

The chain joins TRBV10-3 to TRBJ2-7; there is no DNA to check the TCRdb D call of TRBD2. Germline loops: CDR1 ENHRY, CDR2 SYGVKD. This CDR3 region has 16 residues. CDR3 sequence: CAISGASANLNYEQYF.

CDR3 protein: CASSPPGSNEQFF. The chain joins TRBV7-9 to TRBJ2-1; TCRdb outputs TRBD1, but without DNA this stays unchecked. The CDR3 runs 13 residues. Germline loops: CDR1 SEHNR, CDR2 FQNEAQ (reference sequence).

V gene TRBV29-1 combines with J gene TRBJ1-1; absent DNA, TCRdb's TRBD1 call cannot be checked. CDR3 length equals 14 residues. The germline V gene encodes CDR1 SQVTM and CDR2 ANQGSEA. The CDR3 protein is CSVVGGRGDTEAFF.

The CDR3 spells CASNEAFTSTDTQYF. V is TRBV7-8 and J is TRBJ2-3. The germline CDR1 and CDR2 sequences are SGHVS and FQNEAQ. The CDR3 loop spans 15 amino acids.

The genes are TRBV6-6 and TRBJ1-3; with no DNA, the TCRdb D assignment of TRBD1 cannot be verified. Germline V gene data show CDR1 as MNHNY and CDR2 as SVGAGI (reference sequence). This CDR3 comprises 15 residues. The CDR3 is CASTLTGVGGNTIYF.

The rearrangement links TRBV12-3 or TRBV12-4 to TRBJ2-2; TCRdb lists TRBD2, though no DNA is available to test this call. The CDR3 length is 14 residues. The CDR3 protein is CASSRTSLSGELFF.

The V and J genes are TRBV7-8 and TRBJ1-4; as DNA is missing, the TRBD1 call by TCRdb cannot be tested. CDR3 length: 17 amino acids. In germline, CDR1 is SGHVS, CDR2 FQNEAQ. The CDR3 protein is CASATLGQTSTNEKLFF.